The 27 T cell receptor beta chains in this list originate from one sample, sequenced in a study of T cell repertoires in cytomegalovirus infection. TCRdb independently ran MiXCR on the reads; one entry per CDR3 protein. The sample comprises some 920,000 distinct CDR3 sequences, around 29% of which are singletons, and over 11% rests with the top ten. No cognate antigen is known for these TCRs. Sequences were derived from cultured CD8+ T cells from PBMCs, sampled from culture after CMV antigen stimulation. These TCRs come from a human donor in good health (CMV status not recorded). Some clones in this sample may be carry-over from other donors' samples.

In this sample, this clonotype turned up a few times. CDR3: CASSLFGRGELNNEQFF. CDR3 nucleotides: TGTGCCAGCAGTTTATTCGGGCGAGGCGAATTGAACAATGAGCAGTTCTTC. The rearrangement uses TRBV27 and TRBJ2-1; no firm D call. This CDR3 is built from 17 residues. Trimming left V 1 base short and J 5 bases short, with 18 bases between. Germline assignment: CDR1 MNHEY and CDR2 SMNVEV (reference sequence).

This clonotype appeared a few times. The chain's CDR3 is CSARTGGTGELFF. For the CDR3, the DNA is TGCAGCGCTAGGACAGGGGGCACCGGGGAGCTGTTTTTT. The V gene is TRBV29-1, the J gene TRBJ2-2; 10 bases line up with TRBD1. Looked up from germline, CDR1 is SQVTM and CDR2 is ANQGSEA. V shed 7 bases, J shed 4 bases, and the junction held 3 bases outside the gene matches. CDR3 length equals 13 residues.

J is TRBJ2-1 and V is TRBV27; D call uncertain. V lost 4 bases and J 6 bases, leaving 10 bases between the germline ends. Per the germline V gene, CDR1 is MNHEY and CDR2 is SMNVEV (reference sequence). The length of the CDR3 is 13 residues. This CDR3 is CASSSLQSNEQFF. DNA for the CDR3: TGTGCCAGCAGTTCCCTACAGAGCAATGAGCAGTTCTTC.

V gene TRBV6-5 combines with J gene TRBJ2-7; 15 bases map to TRBD2. Germline CDR1 reads MNHEY; CDR2 reads SVGAGI. The junction had 8 bases not matched to a gene; V was cut back by 6 bases and J by 5 bases. The CDR3 loop spans 16 amino acids. The CDR3: CASRSGLAGGINEQYV. The DNA for the CDR3 is TGTGCCAGCAGATCGGGACTAGCGGGGGGAATTAACGAGCAGTACGTC.

This clonotype occurred a few times. The chain joins TRBV6-6 to TRBJ2-7, with 12 bases fitting TRBD2. The CDR3 sequence is 15 residues long. Per germline, CDR1 MNHNY and CDR2 SVGAGI (reference sequence). Trimming at V came to 6 bases and at J to 6 bases, leaving 9 bases not matched to a gene. CDR3 in DNA: TGTGCCAGCAGCCCTGGACTAGCGGGGAAGGCCGAGCAGTACTTC. Its translation: CASSPGLAGKAEQYF.

The chain has TRBV20-1 and TRBJ1-6, with D uncertain. Trimming left V 5 bases short and J 11 bases short, with 10 bases between. The germline gives CDR1 DFQATT, CDR2 SNEGSKA (reference sequence). The CDR3 loop spans 11 amino acids. CDR3 in amino acids: CSAGVGTPLHF. The CDR3 DNA is TGCAGTGCTGGGGTGGGGACACCCCTCCACTTT.

This clonotype was seen at least ten times. The chain couples TRBV6-6 to TRBJ2-2, with TRBD1 matching over 7 bases. Germline trimming cut 7 bases from V and 1 base from J; bases unmatched to any gene: 6. The germline V gene encodes CDR1 MNHNY and CDR2 SVGAGI (reference sequence). The CDR3 spans 15 residues. CDR3 DNA sequence: TGTGCCAGCATCCATGACAGGGTGAACACCGGGGAGCTGTTTTTT. Protein product: CASIHDRVNTGELFF.

V is TRBV10-3 and J is TRBJ1-1; D is uncertain. CDR1 is ENHRY, CDR2 SYGVKD, per germline. V lost 1 base, J lost 3 bases, and 15 bases lay in between. The CDR3 is 16 amino acids. CDR3 DNA: TGTGCCATCAGTGAGTTGACCCCCCGGGATGACACTGAAGCTTTCTTT. Residues: CAISELTPRDDTEAFF.

The genes are TRBV5-6 and TRBJ2-2; TRBD1 or TRBD2 may be the D gene (5 bases each). V lost 4 bases, J lost 7 bases, and 23 bases lay in between. Germline V gene lookup returns CDR1 SGHDT and CDR2 YYEEEE. CDR3 length equals 17 residues. Here the CDR3 DNA reads TGTGCCAGCAGCCCTCCTTCCGGGGACCCCTGGGGCGGGGAGCTGTTTTTT. This gives the protein CASSPPSGDPWGGELFF.

The rearrangement joins TRBV11-2 to TRBJ2-5, with 9 nucleotides matching TRBD2. The CDR3 consists of 16 residues. V lost 5 bases to trimming and J lost 4 bases; unmatched junction nucleotides: 11. From germline, CDR1 is SGHAT and CDR2 FQNNGV. CDR3 amino acids: CASSPWRRGGGETQYF. CDR3 bases: TGTGCCAGCAGCCCATGGCGGCGGGGGGGGGGAGAGACCCAGTACTTC.

The chain is built from TRBV7-9 and TRBJ2-7; D is possibly TRBD2 (5 bases). Deletions cut 4 bases from V and 2 bases from J, with 9 bases between. Germline lookup yields CDR1 SEHNR and CDR2 FQNEAQ (reference sequence). The CDR3 runs 13 residues. The CDR3 protein is CASSSPGTYEQYV. The CDR3 DNA is TGTGCCAGCAGCTCACCGGGGACCTACGAGCAGTACGTC.

V and J are TRBV28 and TRBJ1-1; no clear D gene. Germline CDR1 and CDR2: MDHEN and SYDVKM. V lost 3 bases and J lost 1, with 9 bases in between. CDR3 length: 14 residues. CDR3: CASSFPDQNTEAFF. DNA for the CDR3: TGTGCCAGCAGTTTTCCTGACCAGAACACTGAAGCTTTCTTT.

The rearrangement links TRBV28 to TRBJ2-7; 7 positions match TRBD1. The CDR3 loop spans 15 amino acids. The germline CDR1 and CDR2 sequences are MDHEN and SYDVKM. V lost 5 bases to trimming and J lost 2 bases; unmatched junction nucleotides: 9. The CDR3 coding sequence is TGTGCCAGCAGTGATCCCGGGACAGAAACCTACGAGCAGTACGTC. Translation gives CASSDPGTETYEQYV.

This CDR3 reads CASSLALAGGSLYNEQFF. The DNA for the CDR3 is TGTGCCAGCAGCTTAGCGCTCGCGGGGGGATCTTTGTACAATGAGCAGTTCTTC. The chain combines TRBV7-2 with TRBJ2-1; the match to TRBD2 covers 8 bases. V trimming: 0 bases; J trimming: 4 bases; junction bases outside the gene matches: 11. Germline V gives CDR1 SGHTA, CDR2 FQGNSA. The CDR3 has 18 residues.

This rearrangement joins TRBV5-8 to TRBJ2-7, with TRBD1 identical over 7 bases. V lost 3 bases, J lost 2 bases, and 5 bases stayed unmatched. The CDR3 is 14 amino acids. Germline V CDR1 and CDR2: SGHTS, YDEGEE. CDR3 DNA: TGTGCCAGCAGCTCGACAGGGTACCCCTACGAGCAGTACTTC. This codes for CASSSTGYPYEQYF. Full variable domain (outside the CDR3, taken from reference TRBV5-8 and TRBJ2-7): EAGVTQSPTHLIKTRGQQATLRCSPISGHTSVYWYQQALGLGLQFLLWYDEGEERNRGNFPPRFSGRQFPNYSSELNVNALELEDSALYLCASSSTGYPYEQYFGPGTRLTVT.

The gene calls are TRBV10-3 and TRBJ2-2; D uncertain. Germline CDR1 reads ENHRY; CDR2 reads SYGVKD. The CDR3 covers 13 residues. Trimming left V 2 bases short and J 2 bases short, with 3 bases between. The CDR3 sequence is CAISEVNTGELFF. The CDR3 bases are TGTGCCATCAGTGAGGTTAACACCGGGGAGCTGTTTTTT.

This clonotype was seen ten or more times. The chain carries TRBV6-2 or TRBV6-3 and TRBJ1-4; D unresolved. The CDR3 is made up of 15 amino acids. Germline loops: CDR1 MNHEY, CDR2 SVGEGT. Trimming stripped 0 bases from V and 5 bases from J, with 10 bases between. The CDR3: CASSYSSGGNEKLFF. Here the CDR3 DNA reads TGTGCCAGCAGTTACTCATCGGGAGGGAATGAAAAACTGTTTTTT.

With regard to this clonotype: At one end, the junction sequence differs from germline, possibly due to a read error. V gene TRBV7-6 combines with J gene TRBJ2-5; D possibly uses TRBD1 or TRBD2 (6 bases each). Looked up from germline, CDR1 is SGHVS and CDR2 is FNYEAQ. CDR3 length: 14 amino acids. The CDR3 sequence: CASSLAGDGGAQYF. CDR3 coding DNA: TGTGCTAGCAGCTTAGCAGGGGACGGAGGGGCCCAGTACTTC.

This clonotype showed up many times. This rearrangement joins TRBV4-3 to TRBJ2-3; tentatively, D is TRBD1 (7 bases). CDR1 and CDR2 from the germline V gene are LGHNA and YSLEER. Trimming removed 0 bases at V and 0 bases at J, with 13 bases between. CDR3 length equals 17 residues. CDR3 sequence reads: CASSQDYAGQSTDTQYF. The CDR3 DNA follows: TGCGCCAGCAGCCAAGATTATGCGGGACAGAGCACAGATACGCAGTATTTT.

In its sample, this clonotype was seen many times. The J gene is TRBJ2-5, the V gene TRBV7-2; D remains ambiguous. The germline V gene has CDR1 SGHTA and CDR2 FQGNSA. V lost 4 bases and J 4 bases, leaving 13 bases between the germline ends. This CDR3 contains 14 residues. CDR3 sequence (DNA): TGTGCCAGCAGCTCGACGGGCACTGGAGAGACCCAGTACTTC. Translating it yields CASSSTGTGETQYF.

The chain joins TRBV7-4 to TRBJ1-1, with TRBD1 as a possible D gene (6 bases). Germline V gives CDR1 SGHVT, CDR2 SQSDAQ. CDR3 length: 13 amino acids. Trimming took 7 bases from V and 4 from J, leaving 13 bases between them. DNA for the CDR3: TGTGCCAGCACGGGGGGGCATGGCACTGAAGCTTTCTTT. Its protein product is CASTGGHGTEAFF.

The V call is TRBV27, the J call TRBJ1-1, with D perhaps matching TRBD1 (5 bases). The CDR3 contains 15 residues. V lost 3 bases and J 0 bases, leaving 11 bases between the germline ends. CDR1 and CDR2 from the germline V gene are MNHEY and SMNVEV (reference sequence). DNA of the CDR3: TGTGCCAGCAGTTTCGGCAGGGCAGTGAACACTGAAGCTTTCTTT. Translated, it gives CASSFGRAVNTEAFF.

The rearrangement links TRBV19 to TRBJ2-3; D uncertain. The CDR3 consists of 13 residues. V was trimmed by 2 bases and J by 5 bases, leaving 8 bases between them. Per germline, CDR1 LNHDA and CDR2 SQIVND (reference sequence). CDR3 residues: CASSIYPGDTQYF. The CDR3 nucleotides read TGTGCCAGTAGTATATACCCGGGAGATACGCAGTATTTT.

A single count supports this clonotype. This sequence joins TRBV2 and TRBJ2-3, with TRBD2 matching 13 bases. Germline CDR1 is SNHLY and CDR2 is FYNNEI. The CDR3 is made up of 15 amino acids. The junction had 7 bases not matched to a gene; V was cut back by 8 bases and J by 5 bases. Here the CDR3 DNA reads TGTGCCAGCTCCGCGGGACTAGCGGGACAAGATACGCAGTATTTT. Its translation is CASSAGLAGQDTQYF.

This rearrangement joins TRBV7-4 to TRBJ2-4, with D possibly being TRBD2 (6 bases). The CDR3 loop spans 14 amino acids. Germline V gene data show CDR1 as SGHVT and CDR2 as SQSDAQ. V lost 5 bases to trimming and J lost 10 bases, with 18 bases between them. The CDR3 loop is CASSTRGHGIIQYF. The CDR3 DNA reads as TGTGCCAGCAGCACGCGGGGCCACGGAATTATTCAGTACTTC.

The rearrangement links TRBV2 to TRBJ1-1, with 7 bases fitting TRBD1. The CDR3 loop spans 18 amino acids. From germline, CDR1 is SNHLY and CDR2 FYNNEI. The ends lost 3 bases at V and 5 bases at J; junction bases unmatched: 18. DNA for the CDR3: TGTGCCAGCAGTGATTGGATGACAGGGATTTTGGTCGTTACTGAAGCTTTCTTT. As protein: CASSDWMTGILVVTEAFF. The full variable domain, rest sourced from reference TRBV2 and TRBJ1-1, is EPEVTQTPSHQVTQMGQEVILRCVPISNHLYFYWYRQILGQKVEFLVSFYNNEISEKSEIFDDQFSVERPDGSNFTLKIRSTKLEDSAMYFCASSDWMTGILVVTEAFFGQGTRLTVV.

The rearrangement uses TRBV4-1 and TRBJ2-2; 9 bases align to TRBD1. CDR1 is MGHRA, CDR2 YSYEKL, per germline. The CDR3 contains 12 residues. With 3 bases clipped from V and 13 bases from J, the junction kept 3 bases outside the gene matches. The CDR3 loop is CASSHGDRVLFF. The CDR3 nucleotides read TGCGCCAGCAGCCATGGGGACAGGGTGCTGTTTTTT.